The rows below give T cell receptor beta chains drawn from one sample of a study of spatial heterogeneity in lung cancer. A single record per CDR3 protein comes from TCRdb applying MiXCR to the 5' RACE reads. The table shows about 2,100 distinct CDR3 sequences, with roughly 7% occurring only once. Here the sequenced sample was normal lung tissue next to the tumor, taken at surgery. These receptors all stem from a female donor with early-stage non-small cell lung cancer. Each CDR3 is given with its conserved first and last residue. Rows give clone size only sometimes, using once, few, many, or a class for an expanded clone.

TRBV6-1	medium-sized	TRBJ1-1	CASSEIRANTEAFF
TRBV9	medium-sized	TRBJ2-2	CASHRDRDTGELFF
TRBV28	medium-sized	TRBJ2-3	CASRWGTLTHADTQYF
TRBV6-2/TRBV6-3	few	TRBJ2-5	CASSPPGHPQETQYF
TRBV14	medium-sized	TRBJ1-1	CASSRQMNTEAFF
TRBV20-1	medium-sized	TRBJ2-3	CSAQGASGTLTDTQYF
TRBV7-9	.	TRBJ2-5	CASSTGLAGLRRETQYF
TRBV20-1	many	TRBJ2-5	CSAPAIGAMRETQYF
TRBV29-1	medium-sized	TRBJ1-2	CSVEDPTDSRGYTF
TRBV7-9	medium-sized	TRBJ2-6	CASKGFLGANVLTF
TRBV21-1	medium-sized	TRBJ1-1	CASSHRAGAGEAFF
TRBV7-2	.	TRBJ2-1	CASSLGAWANEQFF
TRBV4-2	medium-sized	TRBJ1-3	CASSQYLETDSGNTIYF
TRBV18	medium-sized	TRBJ2-5	CASSPISGQSETQYF
TRBV24-1	.	TRBJ2-1	CATSDPGLADEQFF
TRBV24-1	few	TRBJ2-3	CATSDIFSGSTDTQYF
TRBV9	.	TRBJ2-3	CASTAMGTDTQYF
TRBV11-3	.	TRBJ2-3	CASSPTTGAADTQYF
TRBV19	medium-sized	TRBJ2-2	CASSLRGLAGGTGELFF
TRBV7-9	large	TRBJ2-6	CASSLRSSGANVLTF
TRBV20-1	medium-sized	TRBJ2-2	CSAHGQNTGELFF
TRBV6-5	medium-sized	TRBJ2-7	CASSYGDYDVYEQYF
TRBV21-1	medium-sized	TRBJ1-1	CASSKPPGKGTEAFF